This TCR beta chain was captured in a study of T cells in localized non-small cell lung cancer. Clones were sequenced by immunoSEQ multiplex PCR, and TCRdb holds only the in-frame ones, with some missing. This sample has 70,000 to 95,000 clones, with around 90% found just once. Study results and caveats: Appearance in adjacent lung was seen for a median roughly 50 of the top 100 tumor clones. Longer overall survival accompanied higher blood T cell density. Because sequencing included only one region (of the tumor), heterogeneity remains possible. Among the tissues sampled, uninvolved adjacent lung had the highest T cell clonality, above tumor.

Note on this clone: The antigen is undetermined.

Sample: PBMCs, taken before any cancer treatment. The sequence came from a woman between 35 and 70 years old with stage II squamous cell lung carcinoma.

This CDR3 is CASSKGRRDTQYF. The CDR3 bases are TGTGCCAGCAGTAAAGGGAGGCGAGATACGCAGTATTTT. The chain links TRBV13 to TRBJ2-3; TRBD2 is a possible D gene (6 bases). CDR1 PRHDT and CDR2 FYEKMQ come from the germline V gene (reference sequence). V lost 6 bases, J lost 5 bases, and 12 bases lay in between. The CDR3 sequence is 13 residues long.